One sample yielded the 16 T cell receptor beta chains listed below, sequenced in a study of response to subunit inactivated influenza vaccine. TCRdb reprocessed the RT-PCR reads with MiXCR, giving one entry per CDR3 protein. The sample holds roughly 540,000 distinct CDR3 sequences, around 21% seen once. The sample was also reused in another study, on T cells expressing NK-cell markers. That study reports: TCR beta libraries carry UMIs added by 5'RACE template switching.

The sample in question was CD4+ T cells sorted from PBMCs, obtained roughly 12 days after vaccination. Receptors were obtained from a man aged 50 to 60 who received an inactivated influenza vaccine.

The sample holds a few counts of this clonotype. The rearrangement uses TRBV7-9 and TRBJ2-1, with D possibly being TRBD1 or TRBD2 (5 bases each). The ends were cut back, 5 bases at V and 0 bases at J, with 14 bases in the middle. CDR1 and CDR2 from the germline V gene are SEHNR and FQNEAQ (reference sequence). The CDR3 sequence is 16 residues long. The CDR3, as DNA: TGTGCCAGCAGCAAAGCAGGGACCATCTCCTACAATGAGCAGTTCTTC. The encoded protein is CASSKAGTISYNEQFF.

This clonotype was seen repeatedly, ten times or more. This chain uses TRBV5-1 with TRBJ2-7, with 8 nucleotides matching TRBD1. Looked up from germline, CDR1 is SGHRS and CDR2 is YFSETQ. The J segment lost 1 base and the V segment lost 4 bases, leaving 7 bases of the junction unmatched. The CDR3 runs 15 residues. The chain's CDR3 is CASSPAGGLSYEQYF. The CDR3 nucleotides read TGCGCCAGCAGCCCTGCAGGGGGCTTGTCCTACGAGCAGTACTTC.

The chain is built from TRBV6-2 or TRBV6-3 and TRBJ1-1, with D perhaps matching TRBD1 (6 bases). V lost 5 bases and J 0 bases, leaving 13 bases between the germline ends. This CDR3 comprises 15 residues. The germline CDR1 and CDR2 sequences are MNHEY and SVGEGT. The DNA for the CDR3 is TGTGCCAGCAGTCTTAAAGGACAGATGAACACTGAAGCTTTCTTT. This gives the protein CASSLKGQMNTEAFF.

This clonotype was counted only a few times. CDR3 nucleotides: TGTGCCAGCAGCTTAGGTGGGCGGGTAGGTAGGGAGACCCAGTACTTC. Protein sequence: CASSLGGRVGRETQYF. The chain links TRBV7-2 to TRBJ2-5; a weak D match, TRBD2 (5 bases). CDR3 length: 16 amino acids. Deletions cut 1 base from V and 5 bases from J, with 17 bases between. Germline V gene sequence: CDR1 SGHTA, CDR2 FQGNSA.

The rearrangement uses TRBV5-6 and TRBJ1-2; 10 nucleotides match TRBD1. CDR1 SGHDT and CDR2 YYEEEE come from the germline V gene. CDR3 length: 17 amino acids. J gave up 4 bases and V 3 bases, and 12 bases lay outside the gene matches. CDR3 loop: CASSSPGQGETLYGYTF. CDR3 in DNA: TGTGCCAGCAGCTCACCTGGACAGGGGGAGACCCTCTATGGCTACACCTTC.

This clonotype was seen repeatedly, ten times or more. This chain connects TRBV5-1 to TRBJ2-1; a weak D match, TRBD1 (6 bases). The germline CDR1 and CDR2 sequences are SGHRS and YFSETQ. CDR3 length: 13 residues. Trimming cost V 0 bases and J 5 bases, with 6 bases left between them. CDR3 region: CASSLDRDNEQFF. DNA of the CDR3: TGCGCCAGCAGCTTGGACAGGGACAATGAGCAGTTCTTC.

The chain has TRBV12-3 or TRBV12-4 and TRBJ1-1; TRBD1 matches 8 bases. This CDR3 is 13 amino acids long. Trimming removed 7 bases from V and 4 bases from J; junction bases left unmatched: 5. CDR3 nucleotides: TGTGCCAGCAATAGACAGGGGTTCACTGAAGCTTTCTTT. It translates to CASNRQGFTEAFF.

This clonotype was found a few times. This chain uses TRBV5-5 with TRBJ1-3, with D possibly being TRBD1 (5 bases). CDR1 SGHKS and CDR2 YYEKEE come from the germline V gene (reference sequence). The length of the CDR3 is 18 residues. V was trimmed by 2 bases and J by 0 bases, leaving 18 bases between them. In DNA, the CDR3 is TGTGCCAGCAGCTTTCGGCGCCAGGGAGGACGCTCTGGAAACACCATATATTTT. Its translation is CASSFRRQGGRSGNTIYF.

The chain combines TRBV6-1 with TRBJ2-2; D uncertain. This CDR3 spans 15 amino acids. V was pared by 6 bases and J by 0 bases, with 11 bases between. Germline V gene lookup returns CDR1 MNHNS and CDR2 SASEGT. The CDR3 spells CASRRQSANTGELFF. In nucleotides, the CDR3 is TGTGCCAGCAGAAGACAATCCGCGAACACCGGGGAGCTGTTTTTT.

This clonotype appeared a few times. The chain is built from TRBV4-2 and TRBJ2-7; the D gene is possibly TRBD2 (5 bases). Trimming removed 1 base from V and 3 bases from J, with 10 bases in between. The V gene's germline CDR1 is LGHNA and CDR2 YNFKEQ. The CDR3 extends over 14 amino acids. The CDR3, as DNA: TGTGCCAGCAGCCAAGTAATAGAGGGCTACGAGCAGTACTTC. It specifies CASSQVIEGYEQYF.

This clonotype was detected a few times. This chain uses TRBV29-1 with TRBJ2-2; 7 bases line up with TRBD2. Germline V CDR1 and CDR2: SQVTM, ANQGSEA. Losses at the gene ends were 5 bases for V and 4 bases for J; bases not matched to a gene: 10. This CDR3 region has 15 residues. CDR3 in DNA: TGCAGCGTTCGGGGAAGCGGGATAGGCACCGGGGAGCTGTTTTTT. This codes for CSVRGSGIGTGELFF.

The chain combines TRBV7-9 with TRBJ2-3; 8 bases line up with TRBD1. This CDR3 has 17 residues. V shed 5 bases, J shed 6 bases, and the junction held 16 bases outside the gene matches. The germline CDR1 and CDR2 sequences are SEHNR and FQNEAQ (reference sequence). In nucleotides, the CDR3 is TGTGCCAGCAGCACCTTAAATCAGGGGGCAGCTTTGGATACGCAGTATTTT. Amino acid sequence: CASSTLNQGAALDTQYF.

The chain is built from TRBV7-2 and TRBJ2-3; 7 bases map to TRBD2. With V trimmed by 5 bases and J by 1 base, 12 bases remained unmatched. This CDR3 region has 17 residues. Germline CDR1 reads SGHTA; CDR2 reads FQGNSA. The CDR3 bases are TGTGCCAGCAGCGCCTACGATGTGGGGGGGGGCACAGATACGCAGTATTTT. Encoded protein: CASSAYDVGGGTDTQYF. Using reference TRBV7-2 and TRBJ2-3 for the parts outside the CDR3, the full variable domain is GAGVSQSPSNKVTEKGKDVELRCDPISGHTALYWYRQSLGQGLEFLIYFQGNSAPDKSGLPSDRFSAERTGGSVSTLTIQRTQQEDSAVYLCASSAYDVGGGTDTQYFGPGTRLTVL.

This clonotype was counted a single time. V and J are TRBV4-3 and TRBJ1-5; possibly TRBD1 for D (6 bases). The CDR3 extends over 14 amino acids. The V and J ends lost 0 bases and 9 bases respectively, with 12 bases between them. Germline values: CDR1 LGHNA, CDR2 YSLEER. CDR3 DNA sequence: TGCGCCAGCAGCCAAGAGACAGGAGGAGGGCCCCAGCATTTT. The encoded protein is CASSQETGGGPQHF.

This clonotype appeared a few times. Its ends do not fully match the called genes, so a read error is possible. The chain combines TRBV4-1 with TRBJ2-1; the match to TRBD1 covers 7 bases. The CDR3 is made up of 12 amino acids. Germline lookup yields CDR1 MGHRA and CDR2 YSYEKL. The DNA for the CDR3 is TGCGCCAGCAGCCATATGGACAGGATCCTACGTTTC. It yields the protein CASSHMDRILRF.

This clonotype was observed many times. The chain combines TRBV7-9 with TRBJ2-2; D remains unclear. Germline CDR1 reads SEHNR; CDR2 reads FQNEAQ (reference sequence). CDR3 length: 12 amino acids. Trimming cost V 6 bases and J 1 base, with 3 bases left between them. In DNA form, the CDR3 reads TGTGCCAGCAGGAGGAACACCGGGGAGCTGTTTTTT. It translates to CASRRNTGELFF.